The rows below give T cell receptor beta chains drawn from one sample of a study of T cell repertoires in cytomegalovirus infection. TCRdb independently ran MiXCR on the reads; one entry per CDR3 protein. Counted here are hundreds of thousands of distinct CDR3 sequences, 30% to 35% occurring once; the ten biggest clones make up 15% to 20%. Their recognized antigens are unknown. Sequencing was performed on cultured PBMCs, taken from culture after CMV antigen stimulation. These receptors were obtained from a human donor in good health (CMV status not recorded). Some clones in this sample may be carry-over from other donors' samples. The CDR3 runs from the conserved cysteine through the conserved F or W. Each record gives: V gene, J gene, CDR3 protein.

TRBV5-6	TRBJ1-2	CASGQGSTGYTF
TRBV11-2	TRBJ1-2	CASSLDRTDYGYTF
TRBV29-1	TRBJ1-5	CSVATVGNQPQHF
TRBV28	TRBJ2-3	CATKDGTDTQYF
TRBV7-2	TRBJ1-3	CASSLVGGGNTIYF
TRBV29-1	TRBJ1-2	CSVLTGTGSGGYTF
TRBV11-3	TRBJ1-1	CASSLDQSVFSSEAFF
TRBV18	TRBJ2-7	CASSPGSASYEQYF
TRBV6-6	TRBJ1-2	CASSYSRSGYTF
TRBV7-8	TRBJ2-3	CASTRTHTQYF
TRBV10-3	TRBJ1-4	CAISPETTNEKLFF
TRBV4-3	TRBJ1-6	CASSQGIGGGSPLHF
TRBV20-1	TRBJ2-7	CSATLAAHYEQYF
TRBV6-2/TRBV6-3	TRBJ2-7	CASRIRLAGDLYEQYF
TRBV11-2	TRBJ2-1	CASSRGLPNNEQFF
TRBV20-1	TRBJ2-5	CSAGGGTGRQETQYF
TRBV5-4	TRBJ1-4	CASSLPRSEKLFF
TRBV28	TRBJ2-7	CASSLSSGGPYSYEQYF
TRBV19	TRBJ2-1	CATDSSSYNEQFF
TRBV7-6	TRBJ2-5	CASSPPGVGTQYF
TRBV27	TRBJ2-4	CASSEPGGDIQYF
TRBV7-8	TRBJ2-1	CASSFSTSSGSWDEQFF